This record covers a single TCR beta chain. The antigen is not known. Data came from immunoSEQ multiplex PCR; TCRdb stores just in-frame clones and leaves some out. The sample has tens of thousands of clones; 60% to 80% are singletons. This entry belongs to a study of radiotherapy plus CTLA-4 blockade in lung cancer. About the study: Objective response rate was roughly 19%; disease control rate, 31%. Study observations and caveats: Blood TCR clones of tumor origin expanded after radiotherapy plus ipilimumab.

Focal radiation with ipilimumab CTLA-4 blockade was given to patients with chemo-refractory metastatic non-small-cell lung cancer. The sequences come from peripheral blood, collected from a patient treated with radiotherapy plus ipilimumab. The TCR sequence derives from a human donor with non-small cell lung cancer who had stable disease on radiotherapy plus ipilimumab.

The CDR3 coding sequence is TGTGCCAGCTCTCCCGGGACAGGGGCCTACGAGCAGTACTTC. Translated: CASSPGTGAYEQYF. The rearrangement links TRBV18 to TRBJ2-7, with 10 bases lining up with TRBD1. Germline lookup yields CDR1 KGHSH and CDR2 LQKENI. CDR3 length: 14 amino acids. V was pared by 6 bases and J by 2 bases, with 4 bases of the junction left unmatched.